The 14 T cell receptor beta chains listed next were all sequenced from one sample in a study of shared clonotypes between healthy human individuals. The repertoire was sequenced with immunoSEQ multiplex PCR; TCRdb's copy has only in-frame clones and lacks some. The profile shows approximately 2.1 million clones, approximately 95% of them singletons. Sequencing was done on a sample of naive CD4+ T cells from PBMCs. Subset of the sample: CD45RA+ positively selected. Receptors originate from a man aged 18 to 29 in good health. Some clones in this sample may be carry-over from other donors' samples.

A remark on this clone: The sample carries other DNA sequences with the same CDR3. This chain uses TRBV11-2 with TRBJ2-5; D possibly corresponds to TRBD1 (6 bases). The CDR3 loop spans 13 amino acids. V was pared by 3 bases and J by 2 bases, with 7 bases between. Germline CDR1 is SGHAT and CDR2 is FQNNGV. CDR3 region: CASSFGQQETQYF. The CDR3 nucleotides read TGTGCCAGCAGCTTCGGACAGCAAGAGACCCAGTACTTC. Drawing the rest from reference TRBV11-2 and TRBJ2-5, the complete variable domain is EAGVAQSPRYKIIEKRQSVAFWCNPISGHATLYWYQQILGQGPKLLIQFQNNGVVDDSQLPKDRFSAERLKGVDSTLKIQPAKLEDSAVYLCASSFGQQETQYFGPGTRLLVL.

J is TRBJ2-5 and V is TRBV30; no reliable D call. This CDR3 is built from 13 residues. V gave up 0 bases and J gave up 4 bases, with 9 bases separating them. Germline V gene sequence: CDR1 GTSNPN, CDR2 SVGIG (reference sequence). The CDR3 sequence: CAWSVNSLETQYF. CDR3 in DNA: TGTGCCTGGAGTGTAAATTCCCTAGAGACCCAGTACTTC.

The CDR3 nucleotides read TGTGCCAGCAGCCAAGATTGGGGGCAGGGCTTGCCTGGAAACACCATATATTTT. It yields the protein CASSQDWGQGLPGNTIYF. This chain uses TRBV14 with TRBJ1-3; TRBD1 might be the D (6 bases). In germline, CDR1 is SGHDN, CDR2 FVKESK. V gave up 0 bases and J gave up 2 bases, with 17 bases separating them. This CDR3 is 18 amino acids long.

The gene calls are TRBV7-6 and TRBJ2-2; unclear D gene. Germline lookup yields CDR1 SGHVS and CDR2 FNYEAQ. CDR3 length: 14 residues. V dropped 4 bases and J dropped 1 base, with 7 bases sitting between them. CDR3 DNA: TGTGCCAGCAGCTACGACTGGAACACCGGGGAGCTGTTTTTT. It specifies CASSYDWNTGELFF.

This chain uses TRBV2 with TRBJ2-7, with 8 positions matching TRBD1. The CDR3 runs to 16 residues. The germline gives CDR1 SNHLY, CDR2 FYNNEI. After removal of 7 bases from V and 5 bases from J, the junction contained 16 bases not matched to a gene. The CDR3 is CASMRGQDKGAHEQYF. CDR3 sequence (DNA): TGTGCCAGCATGAGGGGACAGGACAAGGGGGCCCACGAGCAGTACTTC.

The J gene is TRBJ2-7, the V gene TRBV15; D remains ambiguous. The CDR3 runs 13 residues. The germline CDR1 and CDR2 sequences are LNHNV and YYDKDF (reference sequence). Trimming took off 0 bases at V and 4 bases at J, with 7 bases between the two ends. The CDR3 here is CATSREIQYEQYF. CDR3 nucleotides: TGTGCCACCAGCAGAGAGATACAATACGAGCAGTACTTC.

The rearrangement links TRBV7-3 to TRBJ2-7; D possibly matches TRBD1 or TRBD2 (5 bases each). Germline CDR1 is SGHTA and CDR2 is FQGTGA. CDR3 size: 14 residues. V lost 5 bases and J 4 bases, leaving 15 bases between the germline ends. DNA for the CDR3: TGTGCCAGCAGCCGTCAAGGGACCGGATACGAGCAGTACTTC. This translates into CASSRQGTGYEQYF. Complete variable domain (other parts from reference TRBV7-3 and TRBJ2-7): GAGVSQTPSNKVTEKGKYVELRCDPISGHTALYWYRQSLGQGPEFLIYFQGTGAADDSGLPNDRFFAVRPEGSVSTLKIQRTERGDSAVYLCASSRQGTGYEQYFGPGTRLTVT.

As DNA, the CDR3 is TGTGCCAGCAGTTTAGAGGGTGGGGGCCCCTACGAGCAGTACTTC. Translation gives CASSLEGGGPYEQYF. The V call is TRBV27, the J call TRBJ2-7; TRBD1 might be the D (6 bases). Germline CDR1 is MNHEY and CDR2 is SMNVEV (reference sequence). Trimming pared 2 bases from V and 2 bases from J, leaving 13 bases between. This CDR3 is built from 15 residues.

The chain has TRBV2 and TRBJ2-3, with TRBD2 as a possible D gene (6 bases). With 6 bases removed from V and 2 bases from J, the gap between germline ends came to 18 bases. The CDR3 consists of 16 residues. The germline V gene has CDR1 SNHLY and CDR2 FYNNEI. CDR3 in DNA: TGTGCCAGCAGATCCGGGACTCCTCCACCCACAGATACGCAGTATTTT. Residues: CASRSGTPPPTDTQYF.

V and J are TRBV4-2 and TRBJ2-3; 7 nucleotides line up with TRBD2. Looked up from germline, CDR1 is LGHNA and CDR2 is YNFKEQ. This CDR3 region has 18 residues. J lost 2 bases, V lost 0 bases, and 11 bases had no gene match. CDR3 loop: CASSQEGRERDLTDTQYF. CDR3 DNA sequence: TGTGCCAGCAGCCAAGAGGGGAGGGAGCGGGACCTCACAGATACGCAGTATTTT.

This chain links TRBV10-2 with TRBJ2-1; D call uncertain. The V gene's germline CDR1 is WSHSY and CDR2 SAAADI. The V gene lost 8 bases and the J gene lost 7 bases, with 21 bases spanning the gap. The CDR3 extends over 15 amino acids. The CDR3 coding sequence is TGCGCCAGCTATAACCGGGCCTTAGGACGGAATGAGCAGTTCTTC. It specifies CASYNRALGRNEQFF.

The chain is built from TRBV7-3 and TRBJ2-1; 7 bases line up with TRBD1. CDR3 length: 13 amino acids. Per germline, CDR1 SGHTA and CDR2 FQGTGA. Germline trimming cut 6 bases from V and 9 bases from J; bases unmatched to any gene: 8. CDR3 coding DNA: TGTGCCAGCAGAGGTAACAGGGGTGGTGAGCAGTTCTTC. Its protein product is CASRGNRGGEQFF. Based on the CDR3 plus reference TRBV7-3 and TRBJ2-1, the full variable domain is GAGVSQTPSNKVTEKGKYVELRCDPISGHTALYWYRQSLGQGPEFLIYFQGTGAADDSGLPNDRFFAVRPEGSVSTLKIQRTERGDSAVYLCASRGNRGGEQFFGPGTRLTVL.

The rearrangement uses TRBV27 and TRBJ2-3; 13 positions match TRBD2. This CDR3 contains 17 residues. The J segment lost 7 bases and the V segment lost 5 bases, leaving 12 bases of the junction unmatched. The germline CDR1 and CDR2 sequences are MNHEY and SMNVEV (reference sequence). CDR3 in amino acids: CASSLSPRTSGSYTQYF. The CDR3 coding sequence is TGTGCCAGCAGTCTCTCACCAAGGACTAGCGGGAGTTATACGCAGTATTTT.

The CDR3, as DNA: TGCGCCAGCAGCCCCGGGTTCCGAAGGAATGAAAAACTGTTTTTT. This encodes CASSPGFRRNEKLFF. The V and J genes are TRBV4-3 and TRBJ1-4; no clear D gene. Trimming left V 4 bases short and J 5 bases short, with 14 bases between. The CDR3 runs 15 residues. The germline gives CDR1 LGHNA, CDR2 YSLEER.